This T cell receptor (beta chain) was sequenced during a study of T cell responses to AZD1222 COVID-19 vaccine. Produced via immunoSEQ multiplex PCR; TCRdb's table is partial and in-frame only. The sample gives tens of thousands of clones, about 90% of which show up once; 5.2% is in the top ten. Study-level results: Spike-specific TCR breadth and depth both grew after two AZD1222 doses. Repertoire sampling was restricted to post-peak T cell response timepoints.

The CDR3 spans 15 residues. V lost 2 bases and J lost 6, with 17 bases in between. Germline CDR1 SGHRS, CDR2 YFSETQ. This clone was observed once. Its cognate antigen is unknown. The material sequenced was peripheral blood, taken on day 0 of MenACWY control vaccination. This chain joins TRBV5-1 and TRBJ1-2; the D gene is possibly TRBD1 (6 bases). The receptor's source is an adult in good health. CDR3 region: CASSLALAGGDGYTF. CDR3 bases: TGCGCCAGCAGCTTAGCCCTTGCGGGGGGCGATGGCTACACCTTC.